These T cell receptor beta chains were read from a single sample in a study of regulatory T cells in long-lasting Graves disease. TCRdb redid the calling of the multiplex PCR reads with MiXCR, one entry per CDR3 protein. The table records some 280,000 distinct CDR3 sequences, roughly a fifth of them present only once. Source: peripheral blood mononuclear cells (PBMCs), taken when the disease was refractory, from a patient treated with antithyroid drugs. The origin of the receptors is a female donor with Graves disease. CDR3s include the opening cysteine and the closing phenylalanine or tryptophan. Fields, in order: J gene, clone size, V gene, D gene, CDR3 DNA, CDR3 protein. D genes are given only for firm matches. Size values are once, few and many counts, or a class for expanded clones, and some rows have none.

TRBJ2-4 . TRBV6-2/TRBV6-3 TRBD2 TGTGCCAGCAGTGCGGTCTCCTCCGGGACTAGCGGGCTAGCCAAAAACATTCAGTACTTC CASSAVSSGTSGLAKNIQYF
TRBJ2-7 many TRBV6-2/TRBV6-3 . TGTGCCAGCAATCCTCAGGCCAGGACCTACGAGCAGTACTTC CASNPQARTYEQYF
TRBJ1-5 many TRBV6-5 . TGTGCCAGCAGTTCCCCCCAGGACGGCAATCAGCCCCAGCATTTT CASSSPQDGNQPQHF
TRBJ1-3 many TRBV28 . TGTGCCAGCAGTTCCTCCTCGGGGATAGGTGGAAACACCATATATTTT CASSSSSGIGGNTIYF
TRBJ2-7 once TRBV7-2 . TGTGCCAGCAGCACGACAAATATTAGGTACGAGCAGTACTTC CASSTTNIRYEQYF
TRBJ1-1 many TRBV28 TRBD1 TGTGCCAGCAAGGGACAGGACACTGAAGCTTTCTTT CASKGQDTEAFF
TRBJ1-4 many TRBV6-1 TRBD1 TGTGCCAGCAGTGAAAAATCGGGACAGAGGTTGACTAATGAAAAACTGTTTTTT CASSEKSGQRLTNEKLFF
TRBJ1-1 . TRBV7-3 . TGTGCCAGCAGCCCCCAGGGGAGCACTGAAGCTTTCTTT CASSPQGSTEAFF
TRBJ2-5 few TRBV7-9 . TGTGCCAGCAGCTTAGTGGCAAGGCCTGAGACCCAGTACTTC CASSLVARPETQYF
TRBJ2-5 . TRBV4-2 TRBD2 TGTGCCAGCAGCCAGGGGCTAGCGGGAGGGCCGCGAGAGACCCAGTACTTC CASSQGLAGGPRETQYF
TRBJ1-4 . TRBV7-2 . TGTGCCAGCAGCCCCGCGTCGGTTGGGGAAAAACTGTTTTTT CASSPASVGEKLFF
TRBJ2-7 many TRBV2 . TGTGCCAGCGCCTTTCCCTACGAGCAGTACTTC CASAFPYEQYF
TRBJ1-1 . TRBV4-1 . TGCGCCAGCAGCCAAGATGCCCGCTTGTATCCGGAAGAAGCTTTCTTT CASSQDARLYPEEAFF
TRBJ2-7 few TRBV30 . TGTGCCTGGAGTCAGCTAGATACCTACGAGCAGTACTTC CAWSQLDTYEQYF
TRBJ1-3 few TRBV7-2 . TGTGCCAGCAGCGGAGACGCGAGCTCTGGAAACACCATATATTTT CASSGDASSGNTIYF
TRBJ1-2 many TRBV4-1 . TGCGCCAGCAGCCAAGACCAGGGAAGTGACGGCTACACCTTC CASSQDQGSDGYTF
TRBJ2-7 . TRBV6-1 . TGTGCCAGCAGTGAAGGGATAGGGGGCTCCTACGAGCAGTACTTC CASSEGIGGSYEQYF
TRBJ2-7 few TRBV5-1 TRBD1 TGCGCCAGCAACCCTGTGGGGGACAGGGGGTTTGCCTACGAGCAGTACTTC CASNPVGDRGFAYEQYF
TRBJ2-4 many TRBV11-2 TRBD1 TGTGCCAGCAGCTTAGTAAGGCAGGGGGTAGCCAAAAACATTCAGTACTTC CASSLVRQGVAKNIQYF
TRBJ2-2 few TRBV12-3/TRBV12-4 . TGTGCCAGCAGTTTTACCGGGGACGCGAACACCGGGGAGCTGTTTTTT CASSFTGDANTGELFF
TRBJ2-7 . TRBV20-1 . TGCAGTGCTAGGTCGGACTCCTACGAGCAGTACTTC CSARSDSYEQYF
TRBJ1-5 many TRBV2 . TGTGCCAGCAGTGATCGGGGGGTCAATCAGCCCCAGCATTTT CASSDRGVNQPQHF
TRBJ1-2 many TRBV30 . TGTGCCTGGAGTCAGGGCTACGGCTACACCTTC CAWSQGYGYTF
TRBJ2-7 many TRBV7-6 TRBD2 TGTGCCAGCAGCACTAGCGGCGTGAGCTCCTACGAGCAGTACTTC CASSTSGVSSYEQYF
TRBJ2-1 . TRBV5-1 TRBD1 TGCGCCAGCAGCTTGGTTACAGGGGAAGGCAATGAGCAGTTCTTC CASSLVTGEGNEQFF
TRBJ1-1 few TRBV6-1 . TGTGCCAGCAGTGACCCGGCCTTACGGAACACTGAAGCTTTCTTT CASSDPALRNTEAFF
TRBJ2-2 few TRBV28 . TGTGCCAGCAGCCCACTAGTGGAGACCGGGGAGCTGTTTTTT CASSPLVETGELFF
TRBJ1-2 many TRBV20-1 . TGCAGTGCTAGAGACCCTCGGTTGGACTATGGCTACACCTTC CSARDPRLDYGYTF
TRBJ1-2 . TRBV19 . TGTGCCAGTAGCCCCCCTGGATCGGATGGCTACACCTTC CASSPPGSDGYTF
TRBJ1-2 few TRBV5-1 TRBD1 TGCGCCAGCAGCTTGGCCAAGGACAGGGTTAAGATAGGAGTCCCGGGCTATGGCTACACCTTC CASSLAKDRVKIGVPGYGYTF
TRBJ2-7 many TRBV2 . TGTGCCAGCAGTGAAGCGCTTCGATTCTCATACGAGCAGTACTTC CASSEALRFSYEQYF
TRBJ2-2 . TRBV29-1 . TGCAGCGCCCTCAAGACCGGGGAGCTGTTTTTT CSALKTGELFF
TRBJ1-1 few TRBV29-1 TRBD1 TGCAGCGGATGGACAGGGGAGGTTGAAGCTTTCTTT CSGWTGEVEAFF
TRBJ2-7 few TRBV20-1 . TGCAGTGCTCCGGGGATCGCGTCGAGGGAGCAGTACTTC CSAPGIASREQYF
TRBJ1-6 . TRBV4-3 . TGCGCCAGCAGCCAAGATGGGAGAGGCCTGACACCCCTCCACTTT CASSQDGRGLTPLHF
TRBJ2-7 many TRBV6-1 TRBD1 TGTGCCAGCGTTAGGACAGGGTATTCCTACGAGCAGTACTTC CASVRTGYSYEQYF
TRBJ1-2 many TRBV2 TRBD1 TGTGCCAGCACCTCACAGAGGGACAGACCTAAATATGGCTACACCTTC CASTSQRDRPKYGYTF
TRBJ2-4 few TRBV4-3 . TGCGCCAGCAGCTCGGCTGAGGGAAACATTCAGTACTTC CASSSAEGNIQYF
TRBJ2-5 many TRBV7-2 . TGTGCCAGCAGCTTAAGATTTATGGCAGACAGTTACCAAGAGACCCAGTACTTC CASSLRFMADSYQETQYF
TRBJ2-5 . TRBV7-9 . TGTGCCAGCAGCACGGTTTCGGGGGAGACCCAGTACTTC CASSTVSGETQYF
TRBJ1-5 . TRBV19 TRBD1 TGTGCCAGTAGTCCCGGGACAGGGAATCAGCCCCAGCATTTT CASSPGTGNQPQHF
TRBJ2-7 many TRBV28 TRBD2 TGTGCCAGCAGGGCCCAGGGACTAGCGGGGTCCTACGAGCAGTACTTC CASRAQGLAGSYEQYF